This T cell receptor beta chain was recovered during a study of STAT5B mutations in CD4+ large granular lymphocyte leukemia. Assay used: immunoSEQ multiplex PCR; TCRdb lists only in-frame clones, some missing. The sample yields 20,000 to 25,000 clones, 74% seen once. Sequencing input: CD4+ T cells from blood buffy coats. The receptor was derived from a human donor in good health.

The CDR3 DNA is TGTGCCAGCAGCGCTGACAGGGTGGTTTGGGATACGCAGTATTTT. Translated: CASSADRVVWDTQYF. The chain links TRBV7-2 to TRBJ2-3; TRBD1 aligns across 7 bases. With V trimmed by 5 bases and J by 6 bases, 11 bases remained unmatched. This CDR3 has 15 amino acids. Per germline, CDR1 SGHTA and CDR2 FQGNSA.